This record looks at one TCR beta chain sequence and its context. As yet, its antigen is unknown. The record originates from a study of T cells in Graves' hyperthyroidism and ophthalmopathy. Study results and limitations: A 13 V-J model separated ophthalmopathy from stable hyperthyroidism.

RNA transcripts gave rise to amplified TCR beta CDR3 regions. The primer set for the first-round RT-PCR of the TCR CDR3 was HTBI. TCRdb reprocessed the multiplex PCR reads via MiXCR and lists one record per CDR3 protein. The data contain hundreds of thousands of distinct CDR3 sequences, 38% of them singletons. The material sequenced was blood. The receptor comes from a man between 18 and 35 years old with Graves' hyperthyroidism.

The chain's CDR3 is CASSYDRTGWGYTF. In DNA form, the CDR3 reads TGTGCCAGCAGTTACGATCGGACAGGGTGGGGCTACACCTTC. The chain uses TRBV6-5 and TRBJ1-2, with 8 nucleotides matching TRBD1. Germline V CDR1 and CDR2: MNHEY, SVGAGI. The CDR3 runs 14 residues. J gave up 8 bases and V 2 bases, and 7 bases lay outside the gene matches.